This T cell receptor beta chain comes out of a study of T cell changes during pregnancy in multiple sclerosis. Deletions cut 10 bases from V and 4 bases from J, with 19 bases between. Germline CDR1 is SGHTA and CDR2 is FQGNSA. This CDR3 spans 14 amino acids. The repertoire was sequenced with immunoSEQ multiplex PCR; TCRdb's copy has only in-frame clones and lacks some. In the table there are 84,000 or so clones, 94% of which are singletons. The rearrangement links TRBV7-2 to TRBJ1-2; D uncertain. Sequenced material: peripheral blood, taken in the third trimester of pregnancy. This receptor was taken from a female donor with multiple sclerosis, enrolled in a pregnancy study. The CDR3 here is CANSRAGSSYGYTF. In DNA form, the CDR3 reads TGTGCCAATTCCCGGGCGGGGTCCTCCTATGGCTACACCTTC.